This T cell receptor (beta chain) is from a study of blood T cell repertoires in COVID-19. Overall study context: Sites in the United States, Italy and Spain provided acute and convalescent COVID-19 samples. PBMCs, B-cell-depleted T cells, or T cells were the source of the cDNA or gDNA that made up the material.

Authors' processing steps: Amplifying reference gene primers gave estimates of nucleated cell counts. Sequenced by immunoSEQ multiplex PCR; TCRdb stores in-frame clones only, minus some. Clonal size and the V and J genes are those of that table, whereas D and trimming came from the DNA. This table holds about 87,000 clones, about 85% found once. CDR3 length: 14 residues. V was shortened by 3 bases and J by 11 bases, with 19 bases between the two germline ends. From germline, CDR1 is KGHSH and CDR2 LQKENI. Sequencing was performed on peripheral blood. The chain recombines TRBV18 with TRBJ1-1, with D possibly being TRBD1 (5 bases). The sequence derives from a woman in her 70s with acute or convalescent COVID-19. The CDR3 here is CASSPNFLTAGAFF. In DNA form, the CDR3 reads TGTGCCAGCTCACCCAATTTTCTGACAGCAGGCGCTTTCTTT.